This T cell receptor beta chain was retrieved from a study of technical replicates of blood from several donors. Assay used: immunoSEQ multiplex PCR; TCRdb lists only in-frame clones, some missing. The sample yields tens of thousands of clones, 75% to 95% seen once. V was trimmed by 7 bases and J by 3 bases, leaving 15 bases between them. Germline V gene data show CDR1 as SEHNR and CDR2 as FQNEAQ (reference sequence). This CDR3 has 14 residues. The TCR was taken from a human donor in good health. The sample was T cells isolated from PBMCs. V gene TRBV7-9 combines with J gene TRBJ2-5; TRBD2 might be the D (5 bases). CDR3 nucleotides: TGTGCCAGCAACACAATACACGGGAAAGAGACCCAGTACTTC. This translates into CASNTIHGKETQYF.